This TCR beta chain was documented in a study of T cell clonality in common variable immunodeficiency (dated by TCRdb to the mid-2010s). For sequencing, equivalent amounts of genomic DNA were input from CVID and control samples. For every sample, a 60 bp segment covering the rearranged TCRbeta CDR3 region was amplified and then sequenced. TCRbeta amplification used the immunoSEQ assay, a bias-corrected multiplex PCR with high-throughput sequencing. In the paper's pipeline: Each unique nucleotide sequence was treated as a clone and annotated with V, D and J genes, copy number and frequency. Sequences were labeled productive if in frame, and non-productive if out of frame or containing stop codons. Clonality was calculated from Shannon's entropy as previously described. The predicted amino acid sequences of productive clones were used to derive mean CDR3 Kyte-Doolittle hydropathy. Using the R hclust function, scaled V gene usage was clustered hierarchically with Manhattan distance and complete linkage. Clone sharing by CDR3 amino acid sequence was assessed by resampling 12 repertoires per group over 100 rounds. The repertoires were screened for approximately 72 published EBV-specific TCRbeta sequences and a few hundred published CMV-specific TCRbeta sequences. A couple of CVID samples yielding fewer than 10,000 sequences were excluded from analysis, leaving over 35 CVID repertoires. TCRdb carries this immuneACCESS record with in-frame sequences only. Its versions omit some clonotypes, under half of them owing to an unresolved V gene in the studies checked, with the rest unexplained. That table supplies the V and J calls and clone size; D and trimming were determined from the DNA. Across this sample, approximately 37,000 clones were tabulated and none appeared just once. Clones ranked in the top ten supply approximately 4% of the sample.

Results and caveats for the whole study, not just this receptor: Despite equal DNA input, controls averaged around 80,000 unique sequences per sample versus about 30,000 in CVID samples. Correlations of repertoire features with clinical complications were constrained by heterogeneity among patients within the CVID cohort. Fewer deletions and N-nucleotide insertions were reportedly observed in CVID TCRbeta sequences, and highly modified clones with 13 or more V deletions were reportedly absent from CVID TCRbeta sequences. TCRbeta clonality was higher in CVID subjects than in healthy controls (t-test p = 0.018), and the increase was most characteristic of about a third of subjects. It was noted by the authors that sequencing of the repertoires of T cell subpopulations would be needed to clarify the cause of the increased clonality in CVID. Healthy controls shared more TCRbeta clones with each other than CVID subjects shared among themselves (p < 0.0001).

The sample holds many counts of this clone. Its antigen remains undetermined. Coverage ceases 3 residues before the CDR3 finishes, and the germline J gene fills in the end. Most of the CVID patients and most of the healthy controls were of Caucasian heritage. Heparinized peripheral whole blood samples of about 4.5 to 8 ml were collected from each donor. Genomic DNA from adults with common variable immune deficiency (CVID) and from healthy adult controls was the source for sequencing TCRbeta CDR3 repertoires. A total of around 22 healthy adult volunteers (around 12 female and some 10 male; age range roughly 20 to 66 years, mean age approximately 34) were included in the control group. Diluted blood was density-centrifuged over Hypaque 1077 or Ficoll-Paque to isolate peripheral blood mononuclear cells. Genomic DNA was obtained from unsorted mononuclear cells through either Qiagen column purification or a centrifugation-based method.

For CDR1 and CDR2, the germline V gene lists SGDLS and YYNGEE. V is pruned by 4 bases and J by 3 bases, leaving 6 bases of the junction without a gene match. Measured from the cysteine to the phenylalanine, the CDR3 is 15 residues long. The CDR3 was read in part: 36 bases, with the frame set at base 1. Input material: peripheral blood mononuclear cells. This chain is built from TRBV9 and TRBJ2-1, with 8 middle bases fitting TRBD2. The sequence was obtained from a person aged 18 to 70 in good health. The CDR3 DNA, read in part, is TGTGCCAGCAGCTCCTCAACTAGCGGCTACAATGAG. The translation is CASSSSTSGYNE. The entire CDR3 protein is CASSSSTSGYNEQFF.